These T cell receptor beta chains were read from a single sample in a study of OX40 agonist ivuxolimab in advanced cancers. Only in-frame clones appear in the TCRdb table, and some are missing; sequencing was by immunoSEQ multiplex PCR. The table includes 68,000 or so clones, 84% detected once. Source: CD4+ or CD8+ T cells sorted from blood, taken in a trial of the OX40 agonist ivuxolimab. These receptors were taken from an adult with an advanced solid tumor such as melanoma, head and neck, liver or kidney cancer. Both conserved end residues are part of each CDR3. A D gene is named only where the DNA matches it firmly. Only part of the rows carry a size: once, few, many, or a class if the clone is expanded.

j_call: TRBJ1-6; clone_size: NA; d_call: TRBD1; v_call: TRBV7-3; cdr3_aa: CASSTGQEGSPLHF; cdr3_nt: TGTGCCAGCAGCACGGGACAGGAGGGTTCACCCCTCCACTTT
j_call: TRBJ1-1; clone_size: NA; d_call: NA; v_call: TRBV6-5; cdr3_aa: CASRPGGNTEAFF; cdr3_nt: TGTGCCAGCAGACCCGGAGGGAACACTGAAGCTTTCTTT
j_call: TRBJ2-1; clone_size: NA; d_call: TRBD2; v_call: TRBV10-2; cdr3_aa: CASSPSGRVTYNEQFF; cdr3_nt: TGCGCCAGCAGCCCGTCAGGGAGGGTAACCTACAATGAGCAGTTCTTC
j_call: TRBJ2-5; clone_size: NA; d_call: NA; v_call: TRBV7-7; cdr3_aa: CASSLRGTAETQYF; cdr3_nt: TGTGCCAGCAGCTTACGAGGAACCGCGGAGACCCAGTACTTC
j_call: TRBJ1-5; clone_size: NA; d_call: TRBD1; v_call: TRBV5-1; cdr3_aa: CASSFQGDQPQHF; cdr3_nt: TGCGCCAGCAGCTTCCAGGGGGATCAGCCCCAGCATTTT
j_call: TRBJ2-2; clone_size: NA; d_call: NA; v_call: TRBV9; cdr3_aa: CASSVPEEGRITGELFF; cdr3_nt: TGTGCCAGCAGCGTCCCTGAGGAGGGGCGCATCACCGGGGAGCTGTTTTTT
j_call: TRBJ1-1; clone_size: NA; d_call: NA; v_call: TRBV2; cdr3_aa: CASRVGPNTEAFF; cdr3_nt: TGTGCCAGCAGAGTCGGTCCAAACACTGAAGCTTTCTTT
j_call: TRBJ1-5; clone_size: NA; d_call: NA; v_call: TRBV27; cdr3_aa: CASSLVFSNQPQHF; cdr3_nt: TGTGCCAGCTCCTTAGTGTTTAGCAATCAGCCCCAGCATTTT
j_call: TRBJ2-5; clone_size: NA; d_call: TRBD2; v_call: TRBV10-3; cdr3_aa: CAISDSGGSETQYF; cdr3_nt: TGTGCCATCAGTGATAGCGGGGGCTCCGAGACCCAGTACTTC
j_call: TRBJ2-2; clone_size: NA; d_call: TRBD2; v_call: TRBV5-6; cdr3_aa: CASSLGLAGPPGELFF; cdr3_nt: TGTGCCAGCAGCTTGGGGCTAGCGGGACCCCCAGGGGAGCTGTTTTTT
j_call: TRBJ2-7; clone_size: NA; d_call: TRBD1; v_call: TRBV5-1; cdr3_aa: CASSRQGYYEQYF; cdr3_nt: TGCGCCAGCAGCCGACAGGGGTACTACGAGCAGTACTTC
j_call: TRBJ2-2; clone_size: once; d_call: NA; v_call: TRBV18; cdr3_aa: CASSPSYRGHTGELFF; cdr3_nt: TGTGCCAGCTCACCGAGCTACCGGGGCCACACCGGGGAGCTGTTTTTT
j_call: TRBJ2-5; clone_size: NA; d_call: TRBD1; v_call: TRBV28; cdr3_aa: CASSLGTVGKETQYF; cdr3_nt: TGTGCCAGCAGCCTTGGGACAGTAGGAAAAGAGACCCAGTACTTC
j_call: TRBJ2-2; clone_size: few; d_call: NA; v_call: TRBV9; cdr3_aa: CASSVEGLNTGELFF; cdr3_nt: TGTGCCAGCAGCGTAGAGGGCCTCAACACCGGGGAGCTGTTTTTT